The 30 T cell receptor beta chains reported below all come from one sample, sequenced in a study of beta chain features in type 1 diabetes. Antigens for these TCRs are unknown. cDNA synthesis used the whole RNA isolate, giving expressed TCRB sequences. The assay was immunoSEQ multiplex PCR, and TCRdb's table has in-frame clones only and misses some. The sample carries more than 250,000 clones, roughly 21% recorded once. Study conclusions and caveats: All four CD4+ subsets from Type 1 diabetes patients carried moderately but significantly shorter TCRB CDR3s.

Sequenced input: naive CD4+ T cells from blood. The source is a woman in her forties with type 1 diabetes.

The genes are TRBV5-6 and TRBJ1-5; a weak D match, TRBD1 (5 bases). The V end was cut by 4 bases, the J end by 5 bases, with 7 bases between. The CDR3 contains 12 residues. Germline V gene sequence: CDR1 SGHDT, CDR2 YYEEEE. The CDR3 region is CASSLRDQPQHF. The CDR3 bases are TGTGCCAGCAGCCTCAGGGATCAGCCCCAGCATTTT.

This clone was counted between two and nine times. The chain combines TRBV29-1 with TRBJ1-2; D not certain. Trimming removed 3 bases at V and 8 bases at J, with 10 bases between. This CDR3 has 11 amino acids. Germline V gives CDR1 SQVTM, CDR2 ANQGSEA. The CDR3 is CSVEKDWGYTF. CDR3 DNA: TGCAGCGTTGAGAAGGACTGGGGCTACACCTTC.

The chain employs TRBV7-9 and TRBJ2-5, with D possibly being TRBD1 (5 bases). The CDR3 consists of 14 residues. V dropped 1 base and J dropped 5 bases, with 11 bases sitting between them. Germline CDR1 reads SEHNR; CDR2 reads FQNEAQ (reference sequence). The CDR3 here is CASSLVMGHETQYF. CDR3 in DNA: TGTGCCAGCAGCTTAGTAATGGGGCACGAGACCCAGTACTTC.

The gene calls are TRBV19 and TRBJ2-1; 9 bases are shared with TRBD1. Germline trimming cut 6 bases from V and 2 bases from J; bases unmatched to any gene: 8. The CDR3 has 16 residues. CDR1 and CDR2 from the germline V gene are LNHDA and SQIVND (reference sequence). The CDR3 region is CASRGRGTGTYNEQFF. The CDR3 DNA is TGTGCCAGTAGGGGGCGGGGGACAGGGACCTACAATGAGCAGTTCTTC.

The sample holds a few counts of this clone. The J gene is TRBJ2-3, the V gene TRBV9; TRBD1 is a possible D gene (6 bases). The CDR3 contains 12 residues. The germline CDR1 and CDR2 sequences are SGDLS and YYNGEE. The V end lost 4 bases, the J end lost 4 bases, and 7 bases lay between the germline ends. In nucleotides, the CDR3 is TGTGCCAGCAGCCAGGGGTCAGATACGCAGTATTTT. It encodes CASSQGSDTQYF.

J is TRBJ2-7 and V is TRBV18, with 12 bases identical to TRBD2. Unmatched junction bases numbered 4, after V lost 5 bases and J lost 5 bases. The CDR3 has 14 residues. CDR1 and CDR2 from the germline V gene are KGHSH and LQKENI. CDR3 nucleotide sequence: TGTGCCAGCTCAGCGACTAGCGGGAGCCACGAGCAGTACTTC. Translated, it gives CASSATSGSHEQYF.

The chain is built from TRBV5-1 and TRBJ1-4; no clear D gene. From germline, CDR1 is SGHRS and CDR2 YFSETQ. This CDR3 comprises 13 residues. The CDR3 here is CATREATNEKLFF. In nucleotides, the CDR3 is TGCGCAACCCGGGAAGCAACTAATGAAAAACTGTTTTTT.

The CDR3 is CASSQIGRAGDTQYF. CDR3 coding DNA: TGCGCCAGCAGCCAAATCGGGAGGGCCGGAGATACGCAGTATTTT. V is TRBV4-3 and J is TRBJ2-3; 8 bases are shared with TRBD2. The junction had 6 bases not matched to a gene; V was cut back by 2 bases and J by 5 bases. This CDR3 contains 15 residues. Germline lookup yields CDR1 LGHNA and CDR2 YSLEER.

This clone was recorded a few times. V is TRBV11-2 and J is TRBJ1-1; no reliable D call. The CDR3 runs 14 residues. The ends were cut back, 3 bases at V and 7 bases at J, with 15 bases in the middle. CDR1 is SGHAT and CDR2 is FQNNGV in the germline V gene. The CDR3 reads CASSLWTGSFEAFF. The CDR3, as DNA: TGTGCCAGCAGCTTGTGGACGGGGAGTTTTGAAGCTTTCTTT.

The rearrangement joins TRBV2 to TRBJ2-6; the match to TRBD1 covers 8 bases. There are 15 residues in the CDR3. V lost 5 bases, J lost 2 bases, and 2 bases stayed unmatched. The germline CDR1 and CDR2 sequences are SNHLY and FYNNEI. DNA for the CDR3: TGTGCCAGCAGTTTACAGGGGGCTGGGGCCAACGTCCTGACTTTC. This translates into CASSLQGAGANVLTF. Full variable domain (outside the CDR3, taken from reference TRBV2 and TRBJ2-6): EPEVTQTPSHQVTQMGQEVILRCVPISNHLYFYWYRQILGQKVEFLVSFYNNEISEKSEIFDDQFSVERPDGSNFTLKIRSTKLEDSAMYFCASSLQGAGANVLTFGAGSRLTVL.

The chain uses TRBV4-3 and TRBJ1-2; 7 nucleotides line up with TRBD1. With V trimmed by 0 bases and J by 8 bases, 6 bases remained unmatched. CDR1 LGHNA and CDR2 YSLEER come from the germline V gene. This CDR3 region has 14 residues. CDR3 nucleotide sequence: TGCGCCAGCAGCCAAGAGGAGGGGGCATGGGGCTACACCTTC. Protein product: CASSQEEGAWGYTF.

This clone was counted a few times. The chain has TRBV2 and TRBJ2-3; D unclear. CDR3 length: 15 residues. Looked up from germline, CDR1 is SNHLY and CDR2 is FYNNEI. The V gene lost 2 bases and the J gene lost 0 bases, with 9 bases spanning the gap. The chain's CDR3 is CASSEHPTSTDTQYF. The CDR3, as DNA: TGTGCCAGCAGTGAACATCCTACTAGCACAGATACGCAGTATTTT.

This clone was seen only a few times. The CDR3 is CASSLRGHQSYEQYF. CDR3 coding DNA: TGCGCCAGCAGCTTGAGAGGACACCAGTCCTACGAGCAGTACTTC. The J gene is TRBJ2-7, the V gene TRBV5-1, with a tentative D call TRBD1 (5 bases). Germline CDR1 is SGHRS and CDR2 is YFSETQ. V was clipped by 1 base and J by 1 base, with 12 bases between them. The CDR3 loop spans 15 amino acids. The variable domain in full, with the rest retrieved from reference TRBV5-1 and TRBJ2-7, is KAGVTQTPRYLIKTRGQQVTLSCSPISGHRSVSWYQQTPGQGLQFLFEYFSETQRNKGNFPGRFSGRQFSNSRSEMNVSTLELGDSALYLCASSLRGHQSYEQYFGPGTRLTVT.

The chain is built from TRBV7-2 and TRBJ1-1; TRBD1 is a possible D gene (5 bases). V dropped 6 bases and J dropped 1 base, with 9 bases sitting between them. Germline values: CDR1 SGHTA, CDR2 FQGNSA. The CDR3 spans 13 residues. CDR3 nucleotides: TGTGCCAGCAGTTACCAGGGGAACACTGAAGCTTTCTTT. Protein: CASSYQGNTEAFF. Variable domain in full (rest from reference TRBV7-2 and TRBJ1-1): GAGVSQSPSNKVTEKGKDVELRCDPISGHTALYWYRQSLGQGLEFLIYFQGNSAPDKSGLPSDRFSAERTGGSVSTLTIQRTQQEDSAVYLCASSYQGNTEAFFGQGTRLTVV.

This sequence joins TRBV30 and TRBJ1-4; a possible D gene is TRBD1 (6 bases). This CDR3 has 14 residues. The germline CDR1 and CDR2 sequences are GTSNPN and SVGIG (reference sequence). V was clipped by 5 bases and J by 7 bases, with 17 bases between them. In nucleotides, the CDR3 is TGTGCCTGGGGTACCGGCACAGGGTTTGAAAAACTGTTTTTT. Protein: CAWGTGTGFEKLFF.

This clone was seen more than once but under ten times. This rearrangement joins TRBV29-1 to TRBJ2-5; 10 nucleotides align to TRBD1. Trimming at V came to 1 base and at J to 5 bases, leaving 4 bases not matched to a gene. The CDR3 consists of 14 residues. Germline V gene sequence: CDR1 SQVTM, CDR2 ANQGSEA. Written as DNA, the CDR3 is TGCAGCGTTGAAGGGGGACAGGGGTACGAGACCCAGTACTTC. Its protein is CSVEGGQGYETQYF.

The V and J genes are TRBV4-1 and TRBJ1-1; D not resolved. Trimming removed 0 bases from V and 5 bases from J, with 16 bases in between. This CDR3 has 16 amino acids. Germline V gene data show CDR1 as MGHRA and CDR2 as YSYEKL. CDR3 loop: CASSQEGSRSGTEAFF. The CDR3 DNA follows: TGCGCCAGCAGCCAAGAAGGCAGCCGGAGCGGGACTGAAGCTTTCTTT.

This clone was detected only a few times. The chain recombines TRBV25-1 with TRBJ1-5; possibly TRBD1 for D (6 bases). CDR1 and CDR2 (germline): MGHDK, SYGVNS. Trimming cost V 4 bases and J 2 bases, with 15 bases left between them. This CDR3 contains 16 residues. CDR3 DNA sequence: TGTGCCAGCAGTGGACGAGCAGGGGACGGCAATCAGCCCCAGCATTTT. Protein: CASSGRAGDGNQPQHF.

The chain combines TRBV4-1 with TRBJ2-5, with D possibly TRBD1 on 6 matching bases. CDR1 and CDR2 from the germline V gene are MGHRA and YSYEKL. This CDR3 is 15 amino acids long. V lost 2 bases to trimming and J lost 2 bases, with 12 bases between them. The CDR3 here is CASSQRDTKQETQYF. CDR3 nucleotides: TGCGCCAGCAGCCAACGGGACACCAAACAAGAGACCCAGTACTTC.

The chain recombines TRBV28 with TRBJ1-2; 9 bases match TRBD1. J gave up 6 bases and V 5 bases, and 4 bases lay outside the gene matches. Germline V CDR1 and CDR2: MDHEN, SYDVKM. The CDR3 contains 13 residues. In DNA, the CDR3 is TGTGCCAGCAGTGTGGACAGGGGTAATGGCTACACCTTC. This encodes CASSVDRGNGYTF.

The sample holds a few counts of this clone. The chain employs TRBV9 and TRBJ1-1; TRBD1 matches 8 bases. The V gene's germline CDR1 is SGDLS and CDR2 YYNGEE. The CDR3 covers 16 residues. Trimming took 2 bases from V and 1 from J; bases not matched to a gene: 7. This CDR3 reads CASSVGQGKSNTEAFF. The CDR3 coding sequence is TGTGCCAGCAGCGTCGGACAGGGAAAGTCGAACACTGAAGCTTTCTTT. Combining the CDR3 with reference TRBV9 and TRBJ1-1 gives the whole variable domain DSGVTQTPKHLITATGQRVTLRCSPRSGDLSVYWYQQSLDQGLQFLIQYYNGEERAKGNILERFSAQQFPDLHSELNLSSLELGDSALYFCASSVGQGKSNTEAFFGQGTRLTVV.

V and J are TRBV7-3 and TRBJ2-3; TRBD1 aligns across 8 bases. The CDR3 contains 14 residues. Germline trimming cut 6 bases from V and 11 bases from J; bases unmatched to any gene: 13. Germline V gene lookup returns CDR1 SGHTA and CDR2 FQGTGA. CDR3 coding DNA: TGTGCCAGCAGTTCAGACAGGGGAGGTCTCCGGCAGTATTTT. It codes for CASSSDRGGLRQYF.

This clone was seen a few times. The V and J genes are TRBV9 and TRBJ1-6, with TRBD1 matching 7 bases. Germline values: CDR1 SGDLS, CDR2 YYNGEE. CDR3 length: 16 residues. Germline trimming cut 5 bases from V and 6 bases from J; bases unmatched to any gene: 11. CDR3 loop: CASSPQVGQSNSPLHF. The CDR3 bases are TGTGCCAGCAGTCCCCAGGTGGGACAGTCTAATTCACCCCTCCACTTT.

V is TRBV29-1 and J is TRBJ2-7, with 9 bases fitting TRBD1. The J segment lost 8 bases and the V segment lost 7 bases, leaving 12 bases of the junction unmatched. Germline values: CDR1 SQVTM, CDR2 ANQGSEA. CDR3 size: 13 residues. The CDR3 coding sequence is TGCAGCGCTCAGCAGGGACAGGGCTCCCAGCAGTACTTC. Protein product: CSAQQGQGSQQYF.

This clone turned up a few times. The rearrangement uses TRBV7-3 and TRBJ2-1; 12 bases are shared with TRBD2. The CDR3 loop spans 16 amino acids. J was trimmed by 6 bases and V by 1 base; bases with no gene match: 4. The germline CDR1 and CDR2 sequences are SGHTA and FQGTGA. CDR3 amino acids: CASSLNGLAGSNEQFF. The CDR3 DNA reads TGTGCCAGCAGCTTAAACGGACTAGCGGGGTCCAATGAGCAGTTCTTC.

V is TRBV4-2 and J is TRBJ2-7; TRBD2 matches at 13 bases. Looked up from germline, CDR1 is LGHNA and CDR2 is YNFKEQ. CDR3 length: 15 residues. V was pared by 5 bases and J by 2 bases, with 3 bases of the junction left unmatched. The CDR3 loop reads CASSIGTSGTYEQYF. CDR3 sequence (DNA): TGTGCCAGCAGCATCGGGACTAGCGGGACCTACGAGCAGTACTTC.

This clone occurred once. CDR3 protein: CASSSRGQGAVREKLFF. Written as DNA, the CDR3 is TGTGCCAGCAGCTCCCGGGGACAGGGGGCCGTGAGGGAAAAACTGTTTTTT. The rearrangement links TRBV5-6 to TRBJ1-4, with 12 positions matching TRBD1. Germline CDR1 is SGHDT and CDR2 is YYEEEE. J was trimmed by 8 bases and V by 3 bases; bases with no gene match: 11. This CDR3 is built from 17 residues.

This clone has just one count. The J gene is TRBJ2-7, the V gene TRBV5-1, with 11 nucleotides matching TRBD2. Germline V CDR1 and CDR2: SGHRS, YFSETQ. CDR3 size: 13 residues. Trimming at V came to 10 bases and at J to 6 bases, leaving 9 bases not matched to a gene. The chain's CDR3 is CAQSRTSGLEQYF. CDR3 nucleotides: TGCGCCCAATCGAGGACTAGCGGGCTCGAGCAGTACTTC. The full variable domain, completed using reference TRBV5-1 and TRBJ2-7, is KAGVTQTPRYLIKTRGQQVTLSCSPISGHRSVSWYQQTPGQGLQFLFEYFSETQRNKGNFPGRFSGRQFSNSRSEMNVSTLELGDSALYLCAQSRTSGLEQYFGPGTRLTVT.

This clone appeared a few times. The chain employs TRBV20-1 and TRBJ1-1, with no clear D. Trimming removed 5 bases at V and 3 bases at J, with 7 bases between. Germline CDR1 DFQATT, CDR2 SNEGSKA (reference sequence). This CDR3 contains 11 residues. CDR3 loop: CSAARDTEAFF. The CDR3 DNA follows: TGCAGTGCTGCCCGGGACACTGAAGCTTTCTTT.

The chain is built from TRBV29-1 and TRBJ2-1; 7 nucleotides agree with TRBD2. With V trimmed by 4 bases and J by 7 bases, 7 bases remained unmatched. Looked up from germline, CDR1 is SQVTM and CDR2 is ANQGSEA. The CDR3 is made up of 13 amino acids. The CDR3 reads CSVAGLGGNEQFF. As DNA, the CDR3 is TGCAGCGTTGCCGGACTAGGAGGGAATGAGCAGTTCTTC.